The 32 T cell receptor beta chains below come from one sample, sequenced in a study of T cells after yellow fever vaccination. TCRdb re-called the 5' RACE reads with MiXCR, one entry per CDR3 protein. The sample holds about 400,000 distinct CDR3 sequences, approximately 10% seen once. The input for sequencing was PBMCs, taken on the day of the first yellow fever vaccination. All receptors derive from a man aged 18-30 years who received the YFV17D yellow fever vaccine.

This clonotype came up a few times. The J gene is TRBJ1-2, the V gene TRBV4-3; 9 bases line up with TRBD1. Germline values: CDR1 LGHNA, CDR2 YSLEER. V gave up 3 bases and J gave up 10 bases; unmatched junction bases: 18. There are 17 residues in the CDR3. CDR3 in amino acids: CASSQGLTGGAGEVYTF. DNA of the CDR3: TGCGCCAGCAGCCAGGGTTTGACAGGGGGAGCGGGGGAGGTCTACACCTTC.

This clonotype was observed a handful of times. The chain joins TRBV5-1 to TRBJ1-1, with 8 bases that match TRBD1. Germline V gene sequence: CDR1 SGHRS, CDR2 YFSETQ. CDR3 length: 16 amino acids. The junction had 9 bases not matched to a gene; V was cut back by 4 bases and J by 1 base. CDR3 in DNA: TGCGCCAGCAGCGCCTTGACAGGGGCGGAGAACACTGAAGCTTTCTTT. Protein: CASSALTGAENTEAFF.

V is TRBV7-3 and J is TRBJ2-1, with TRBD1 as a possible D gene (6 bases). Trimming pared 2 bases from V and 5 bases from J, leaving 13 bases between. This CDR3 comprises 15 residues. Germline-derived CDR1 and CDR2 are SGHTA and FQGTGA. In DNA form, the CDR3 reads TGTGCCAGCAGCTTATCGGCAGGGGCCCACAATGAGCAGTTCTTC. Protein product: CASSLSAGAHNEQFF.

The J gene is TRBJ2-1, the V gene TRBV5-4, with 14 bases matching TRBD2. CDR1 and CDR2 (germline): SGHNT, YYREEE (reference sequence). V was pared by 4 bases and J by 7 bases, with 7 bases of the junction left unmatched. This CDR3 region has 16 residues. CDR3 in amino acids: CASSNPGLAGENEQFF. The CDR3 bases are TGTGCCAGCAGCAACCCGGGACTAGCGGGGGAGAATGAGCAGTTCTTC.

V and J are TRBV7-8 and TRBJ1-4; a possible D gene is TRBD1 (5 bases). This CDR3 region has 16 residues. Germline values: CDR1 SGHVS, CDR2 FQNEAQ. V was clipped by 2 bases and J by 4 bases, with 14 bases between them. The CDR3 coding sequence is TGTGCCAGCAGCTTAAATTCCCCACAGGATAATGAAAAACTGTTTTTT. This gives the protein CASSLNSPQDNEKLFF.

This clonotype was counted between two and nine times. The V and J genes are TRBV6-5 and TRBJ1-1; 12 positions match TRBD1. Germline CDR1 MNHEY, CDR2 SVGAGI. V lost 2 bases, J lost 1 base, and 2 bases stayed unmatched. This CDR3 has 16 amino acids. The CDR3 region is CASSYGTGGGNTEAFF. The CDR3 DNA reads TGTGCCAGCAGTTACGGGACAGGGGGCGGGAACACTGAAGCTTTCTTT.

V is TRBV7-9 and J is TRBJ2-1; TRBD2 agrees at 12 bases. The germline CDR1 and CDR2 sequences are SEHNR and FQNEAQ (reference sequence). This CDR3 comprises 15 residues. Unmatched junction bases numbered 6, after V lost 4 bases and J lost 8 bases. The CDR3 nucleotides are TGTGCCAGCAGCTGGCTAGCGGGGGGGACACATGAGCAGTTCTTC. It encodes CASSWLAGGTHEQFF.

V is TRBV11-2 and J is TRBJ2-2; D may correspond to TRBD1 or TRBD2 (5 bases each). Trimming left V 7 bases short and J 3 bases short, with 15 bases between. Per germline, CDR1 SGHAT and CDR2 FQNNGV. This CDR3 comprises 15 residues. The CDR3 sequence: CASTPWLGDTGELFF. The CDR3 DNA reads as TGTGCCAGCACCCCTTGGTTGGGGGACACCGGGGAGCTGTTTTTT.

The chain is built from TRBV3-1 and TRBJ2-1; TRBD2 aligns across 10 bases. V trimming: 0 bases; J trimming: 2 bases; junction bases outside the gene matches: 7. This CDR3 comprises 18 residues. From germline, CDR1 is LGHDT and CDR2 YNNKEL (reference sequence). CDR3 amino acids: CASSQDASGGAPYNEQFF. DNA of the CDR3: TGTGCCAGCAGCCAAGATGCCAGCGGGGGGGCCCCCTACAATGAGCAGTTCTTC.

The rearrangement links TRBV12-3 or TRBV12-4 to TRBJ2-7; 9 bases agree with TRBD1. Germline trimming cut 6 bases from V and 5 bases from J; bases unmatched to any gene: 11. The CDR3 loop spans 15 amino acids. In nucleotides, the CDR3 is TGTGCCAGCAGCCCTGAGGGACAGGGTTACGACGAGCAGTACTTC. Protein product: CASSPEGQGYDEQYF.

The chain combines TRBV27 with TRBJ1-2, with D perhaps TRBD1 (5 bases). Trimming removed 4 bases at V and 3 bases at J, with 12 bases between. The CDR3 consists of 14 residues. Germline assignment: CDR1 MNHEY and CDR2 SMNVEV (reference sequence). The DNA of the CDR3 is TGTGCCAGCAGTTCCTCGGGGGGGTACTATGGCTACACCTTC. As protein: CASSSSGGYYGYTF.

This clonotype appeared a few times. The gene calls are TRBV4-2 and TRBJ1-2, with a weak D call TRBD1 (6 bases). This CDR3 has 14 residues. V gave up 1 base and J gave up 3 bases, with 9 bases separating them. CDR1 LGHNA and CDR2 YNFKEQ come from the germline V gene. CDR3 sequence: CASSQASGDYGYTF. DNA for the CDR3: TGTGCCAGCAGCCAAGCGTCAGGGGACTATGGCTACACCTTC.

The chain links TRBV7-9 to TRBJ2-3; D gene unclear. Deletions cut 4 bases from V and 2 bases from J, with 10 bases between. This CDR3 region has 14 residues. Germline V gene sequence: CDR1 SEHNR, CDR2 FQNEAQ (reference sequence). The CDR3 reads CASSSEGSTDTQYF. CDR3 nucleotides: TGTGCCAGCAGCTCGGAAGGTTCCACAGATACGCAGTATTTT.

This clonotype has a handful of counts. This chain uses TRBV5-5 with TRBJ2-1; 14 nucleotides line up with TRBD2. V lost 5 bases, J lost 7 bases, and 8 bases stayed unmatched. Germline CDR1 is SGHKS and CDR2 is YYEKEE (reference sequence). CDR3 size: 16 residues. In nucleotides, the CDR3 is TGTGCCAGCAGGAGACCCGGGACTAGCGGGGGAAATGAGCAGTTCTTC. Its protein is CASRRPGTSGGNEQFF.

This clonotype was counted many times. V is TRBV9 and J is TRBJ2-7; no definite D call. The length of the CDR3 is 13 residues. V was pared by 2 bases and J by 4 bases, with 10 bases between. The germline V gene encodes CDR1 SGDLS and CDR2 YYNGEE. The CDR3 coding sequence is TGTGCCAGCAGCGTGACCGAAGGATACGAGCAGTACTTC. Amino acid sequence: CASSVTEGYEQYF. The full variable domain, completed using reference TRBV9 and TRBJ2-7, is DSGVTQTPKHLITATGQRVTLRCSPRSGDLSVYWYQQSLDQGLQFLIQYYNGEERAKGNILERFSAQQFPDLHSELNLSSLELGDSALYFCASSVTEGYEQYFGPGTRLTVT.

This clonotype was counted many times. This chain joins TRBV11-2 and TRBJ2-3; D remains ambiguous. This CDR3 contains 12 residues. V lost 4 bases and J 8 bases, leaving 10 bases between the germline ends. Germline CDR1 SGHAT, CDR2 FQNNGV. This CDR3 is CASSSEWITQYF. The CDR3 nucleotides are TGTGCCAGCAGCTCAGAATGGATTACGCAGTATTTT. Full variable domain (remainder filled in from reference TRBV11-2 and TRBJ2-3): EAGVAQSPRYKIIEKRQSVAFWCNPISGHATLYWYQQILGQGPKLLIQFQNNGVVDDSQLPKDRFSAERLKGVDSTLKIQPAKLEDSAVYLCASSSEWITQYFGPGTRLTVL.

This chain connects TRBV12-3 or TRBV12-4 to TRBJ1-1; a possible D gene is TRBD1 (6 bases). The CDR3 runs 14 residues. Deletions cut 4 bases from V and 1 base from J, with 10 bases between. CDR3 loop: CASSSRGRNTEAFF. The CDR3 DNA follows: TGTGCCAGCAGTTCCAGGGGCAGGAACACTGAAGCTTTCTTT.

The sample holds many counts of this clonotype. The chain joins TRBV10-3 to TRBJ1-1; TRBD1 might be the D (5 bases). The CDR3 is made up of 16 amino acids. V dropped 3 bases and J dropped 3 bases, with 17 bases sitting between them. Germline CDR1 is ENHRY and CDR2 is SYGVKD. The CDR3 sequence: CAISDPKYRGDTEAFF. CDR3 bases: TGTGCCATCAGTGATCCTAAGTATCGAGGGGACACTGAAGCTTTCTTT.

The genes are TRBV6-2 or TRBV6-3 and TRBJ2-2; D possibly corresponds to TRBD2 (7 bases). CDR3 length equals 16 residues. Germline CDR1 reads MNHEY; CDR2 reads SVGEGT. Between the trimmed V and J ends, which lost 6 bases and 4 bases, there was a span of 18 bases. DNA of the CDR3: TGTGCCAGCAGCAGAGGGGGGGCTATGAGCACCGGGGAGCTGTTTTTT. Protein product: CASSRGGAMSTGELFF.

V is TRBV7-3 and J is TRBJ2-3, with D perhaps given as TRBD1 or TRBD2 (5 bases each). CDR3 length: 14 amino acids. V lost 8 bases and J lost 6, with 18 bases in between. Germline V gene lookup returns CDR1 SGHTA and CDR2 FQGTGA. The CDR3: CASSGAPNGDTQYF. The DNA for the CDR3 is TGTGCCAGCTCCGGGGCTCCAAACGGGGATACGCAGTATTTT. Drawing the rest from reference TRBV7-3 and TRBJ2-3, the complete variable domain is GAGVSQTPSNKVTEKGKYVELRCDPISGHTALYWYRQSLGQGPEFLIYFQGTGAADDSGLPNDRFFAVRPEGSVSTLKIQRTERGDSAVYLCASSGAPNGDTQYFGPGTRLTVL.

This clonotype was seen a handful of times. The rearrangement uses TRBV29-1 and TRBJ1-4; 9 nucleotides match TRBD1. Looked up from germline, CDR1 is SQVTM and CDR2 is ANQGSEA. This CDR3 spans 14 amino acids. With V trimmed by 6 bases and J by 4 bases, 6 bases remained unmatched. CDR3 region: CSVWTGVHNEKLFF. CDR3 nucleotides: TGCAGCGTGTGGACAGGGGTCCATAATGAAAAACTGTTTTTT.

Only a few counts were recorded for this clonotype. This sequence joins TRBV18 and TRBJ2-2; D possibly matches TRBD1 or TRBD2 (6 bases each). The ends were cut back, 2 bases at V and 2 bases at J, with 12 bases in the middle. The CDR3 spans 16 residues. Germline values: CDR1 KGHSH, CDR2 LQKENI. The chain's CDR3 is CASSPTGAGNTGELFF. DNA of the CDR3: TGTGCCAGCTCACCAACGGGGGCCGGAAACACCGGGGAGCTGTTTTTT.

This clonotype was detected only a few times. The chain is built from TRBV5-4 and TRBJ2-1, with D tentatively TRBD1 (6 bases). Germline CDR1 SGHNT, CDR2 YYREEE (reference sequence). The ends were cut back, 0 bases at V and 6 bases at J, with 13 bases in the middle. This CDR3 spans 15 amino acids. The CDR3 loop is CASSLGAARGNEQFF. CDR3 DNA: TGTGCCAGCAGCTTGGGGGCGGCCAGGGGCAATGAGCAGTTCTTC.

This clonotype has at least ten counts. The CDR3 DNA is TGTGCCAGCAGTCCGGGGACATCTGGAAACACCATATATTTT. This codes for CASSPGTSGNTIYF. This chain links TRBV12-3 or TRBV12-4 with TRBJ1-3; D may be TRBD1 (6 bases). The CDR3 extends over 14 amino acids. Trimming removed 5 bases from V and 1 base from J, with 9 bases in between.

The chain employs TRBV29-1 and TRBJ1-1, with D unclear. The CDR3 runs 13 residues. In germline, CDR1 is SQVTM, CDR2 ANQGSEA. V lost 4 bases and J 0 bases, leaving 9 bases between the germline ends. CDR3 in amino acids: CSVGQRLNTEAFF. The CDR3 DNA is TGCAGCGTTGGGCAGCGACTGAACACTGAAGCTTTCTTT.

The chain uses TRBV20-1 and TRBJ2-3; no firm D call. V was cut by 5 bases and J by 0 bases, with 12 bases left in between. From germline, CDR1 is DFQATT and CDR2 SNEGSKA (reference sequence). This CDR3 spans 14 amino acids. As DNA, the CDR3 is TGCAGTGCTTCCGTCGACTCTAGCACAGATACGCAGTATTTT. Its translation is CSASVDSSTDTQYF.

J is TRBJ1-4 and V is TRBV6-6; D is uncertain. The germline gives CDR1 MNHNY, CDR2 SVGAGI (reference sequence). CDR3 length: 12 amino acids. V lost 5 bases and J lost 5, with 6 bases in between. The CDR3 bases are TGTGCCAGCAGTCCAATAAATGAAAAACTGTTTTTT. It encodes CASSPINEKLFF.

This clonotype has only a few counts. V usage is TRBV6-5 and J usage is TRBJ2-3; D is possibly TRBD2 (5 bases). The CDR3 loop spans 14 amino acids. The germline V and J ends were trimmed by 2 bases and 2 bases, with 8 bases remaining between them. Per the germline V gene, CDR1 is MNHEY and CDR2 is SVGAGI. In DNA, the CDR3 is TGTGCCAGCAGTTACCGAGCGGCCACAGATACGCAGTATTTT. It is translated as CASSYRAATDTQYF.

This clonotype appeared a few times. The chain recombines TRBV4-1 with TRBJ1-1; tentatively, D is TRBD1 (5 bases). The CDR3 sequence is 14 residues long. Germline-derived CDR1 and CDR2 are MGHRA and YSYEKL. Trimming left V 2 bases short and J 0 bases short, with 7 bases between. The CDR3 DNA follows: TGCGCCAGCAGCCAAACACAGGTGAACACTGAAGCTTTCTTT. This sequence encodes CASSQTQVNTEAFF.

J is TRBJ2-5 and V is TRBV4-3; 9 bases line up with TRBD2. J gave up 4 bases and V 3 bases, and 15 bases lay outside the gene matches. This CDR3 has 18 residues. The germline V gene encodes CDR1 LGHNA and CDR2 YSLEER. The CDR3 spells CASSHIAGERRGRETQYF. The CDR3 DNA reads TGCGCCAGCAGCCATATAGCGGGGGAGCGTAGGGGGAGAGAGACCCAGTACTTC.

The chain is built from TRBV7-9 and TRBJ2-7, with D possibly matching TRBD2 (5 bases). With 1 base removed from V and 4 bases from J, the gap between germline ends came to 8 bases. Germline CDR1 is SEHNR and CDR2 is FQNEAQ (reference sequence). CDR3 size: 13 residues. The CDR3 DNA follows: TGTGCCAGCAGCTTAGGTCCGGGGTACGAGCAGTACTTC. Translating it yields CASSLGPGYEQYF.

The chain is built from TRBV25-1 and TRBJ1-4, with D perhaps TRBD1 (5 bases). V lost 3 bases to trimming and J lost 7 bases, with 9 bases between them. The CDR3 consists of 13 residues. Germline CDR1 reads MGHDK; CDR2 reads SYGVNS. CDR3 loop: CASSDRTLEKLFF. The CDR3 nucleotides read TGTGCCAGCAGTGACCGGACACTTGAAAAACTGTTTTTT.